This TCR beta chain was sequenced for a study of PD-1 blockade in classical Hodgkin lymphoma. Time point meaning: cycle 4 day 1 (C4D1), after 6 weeks of nivolumab. All trial patients relapsed after autologous stem cell transplantation. Starting with thawed PBMCs, CD4+ T cells were purified by magnetic negative selection. Here immunoSEQ multiplex PCR was the method, and the copy in TCRdb shows in-frame clones only, minus some. The sample records about 12,000 clones, 85% to 90% being singletons. The CDR3 is made up of 15 amino acids. Germline V lookup: CDR1 SGDLS, CDR2 YYNGEE. V was pared by 0 bases and J by 4 bases, with 12 bases between.

The genes are TRBV9 and TRBJ2-3; D ambiguous. The receptor was isolated from a human donor with classical Hodgkin lymphoma. The source was CD4+ T cells from blood, collected before the fourth cycle of nivolumab. CDR3 DNA: TGTGCCAGCAGCGTAGCGGGCAGATCAGCAGATACGCAGTATTTT. Its protein is CASSVAGRSADTQYF.